This entry concerns a single TCR beta chain. Its antigen is currently unknown. The data were taken from a study of T cell responses to AZD1222 COVID-19 vaccine. Study-wide findings and caveats: Unmutated regions of variants are reportedly targeted by nearly half of spike-specific TCRs. A rise in Spike-specific TCR breadth and depth followed two AZD1222 doses. Among the donors, most were white British and more were female, and clonal diversity was possibly underestimated.

Only in-frame clones appear in the TCRdb table, and some are missing; sequencing was by immunoSEQ multiplex PCR. Here the sample spans under 120,000 clones, about 90% being singletons. The CDR3 has 16 residues. V lost 6 bases and J 4 bases, leaving 22 bases between the germline ends. Pooling covered second doses at about 4 or about 12 weeks. This chain links TRBV23-1 with TRBJ2-7; D perhaps matches TRBD2 (6 bases). TRBV23-1 is assigned to the ORF class and has an uncertain function. The TCR originated in an adult who received the AZD1222 COVID-19 vaccine. The sample consisted of peripheral blood, taken 28 days after the second AZD1222 dose. Here the CDR3 DNA reads TGCGCCAGCAGACTACCCGGGACTCCACCACTATACGAGCAGTACTTC. This gives the protein CASRLPGTPPLYEQYF.